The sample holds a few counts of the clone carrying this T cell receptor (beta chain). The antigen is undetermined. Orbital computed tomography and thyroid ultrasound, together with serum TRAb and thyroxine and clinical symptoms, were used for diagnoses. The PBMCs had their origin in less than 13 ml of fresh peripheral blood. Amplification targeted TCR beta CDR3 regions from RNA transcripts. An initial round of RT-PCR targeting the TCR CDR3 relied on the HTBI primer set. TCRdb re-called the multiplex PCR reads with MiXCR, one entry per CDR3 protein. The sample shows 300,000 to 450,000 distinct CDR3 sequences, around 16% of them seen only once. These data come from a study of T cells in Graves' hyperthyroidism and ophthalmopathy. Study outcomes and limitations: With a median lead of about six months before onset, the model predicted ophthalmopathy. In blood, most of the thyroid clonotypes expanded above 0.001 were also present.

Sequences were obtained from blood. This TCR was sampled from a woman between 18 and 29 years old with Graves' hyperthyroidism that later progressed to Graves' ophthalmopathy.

DNA for the CDR3: TGCAGTGCTAGAGTTCTGGGGCGCTACAATGAGCAGTTCTTC. Its translation: CSARVLGRYNEQFF. This chain uses TRBV20-1 with TRBJ2-1; D is possibly TRBD1 (5 bases). Germline CDR1 reads DFQATT; CDR2 reads SNEGSKA (reference sequence). CDR3 length: 14 amino acids. V was trimmed by 1 base and J by 3 bases, leaving 10 bases between them.